The next 32 T cell receptor beta chains were all read from a single sample in a study of shared clonotypes between healthy human individuals. Produced via immunoSEQ multiplex PCR; TCRdb's table is partial and in-frame only. The data contain 2 million to 2.5 million clones, approximately 94% of them singletons. CD45RO-negative, CCR7-selected cells formed the naive CD8 fraction, which excluded terminally differentiated effector memory CD45RA+ cells. Input material: naive CD8+ T cells sorted from blood. The receptors derive from a man between 18 and 29 years old in good health.

The rearrangement links TRBV30 to TRBJ1-1, with 8 bases fitting TRBD1. The CDR3 is made up of 12 amino acids. Germline lookup yields CDR1 GTSNPN and CDR2 SVGIG (reference sequence). The CDR3 loop reads CASDRAGPEAFF. CDR3 nucleotide sequence: TGTGCTTCGGACAGGGCTGGACCTGAAGCTTTCTTT.

J is TRBJ1-1 and V is TRBV27; D gene uncertain. The germline CDR1 and CDR2 sequences are MNHEY and SMNVEV (reference sequence). Between the trimmed V and J ends, which lost 3 bases and 7 bases, there was a span of 6 bases. This CDR3 comprises 11 residues. Written as DNA, the CDR3 is TGTGCCAGCAGTTTCGGGGATGAAGCTTTCTTT. This codes for CASSFGDEAFF.

The CDR3 DNA follows: TGTGCCAGCAGCTTAGGGGGACAGGGATTCAATGAGCAGTTCTTC. Its protein product is CASSLGGQGFNEQFF. The rearrangement links TRBV13 to TRBJ2-1, with TRBD1 matching over 9 bases. Trimming at V came to 0 bases and at J to 6 bases, leaving 3 bases not matched to a gene. CDR3 length equals 15 residues. The germline CDR1 and CDR2 sequences are PRHDT and FYEKMQ (reference sequence).

This clone was observed once. This chain joins TRBV7-3 and TRBJ2-1, with D tentatively TRBD1 (6 bases). V was cut by 1 base and J by 5 bases, with 12 bases left in between. The germline gives CDR1 SGHTA, CDR2 FQGTGA. The CDR3 totals 15 residues. In nucleotides, the CDR3 is TGTGCCAGCAGCTTAAGTGCTGGGGGCGACAATGAGCAGTTCTTC. It is translated as CASSLSAGGDNEQFF.

The CDR3 nucleotides read TGTGCCAGCAGCGGGAGCAGGGGGCTACACTATGGCTACACCTTC. It codes for CASSGSRGLHYGYTF. The genes are TRBV7-9 and TRBJ1-2, with 8 bases aligning to TRBD1. The CDR3 runs to 15 residues. V shed 5 bases, J shed 3 bases, and the junction held 8 bases outside the gene matches. CDR1 is SEHNR, CDR2 FQNEAQ, per germline (reference sequence).

Worth noting for this clone: The same CDR3 is also encoded by other DNA sequences in this sample. The chain has TRBV30 and TRBJ2-7, with 8 bases that match TRBD1. With 5 bases clipped from V and 1 base from J, the junction kept 1 base outside the gene matches. CDR3 length: 12 residues. Germline assignment: CDR1 GTSNPN and CDR2 SVGIG (reference sequence). The DNA of the CDR3 is TGTGCCTGGGACAGGGGTTCCTACGAGCAGTACTTC. This codes for CAWDRGSYEQYF. The complete variable domain, with remaining parts taken from reference TRBV30 and TRBJ2-7, reads SQTIHQWPATLVQPVGSPLSLECTVEGTSNPNLYWYRQAAGRGLQLLFYSVGIGQISSEVPQNLSASRPQDRQFILSSKKLLLSDSGFYLCAWDRGSYEQYFGPGTRLTVT.

The genes are TRBV9 and TRBJ2-3; 8 nucleotides align to TRBD2. From germline, CDR1 is SGDLS and CDR2 YYNGEE. This CDR3 region has 18 residues. The J segment lost 0 bases and the V segment lost 0 bases, leaving 9 bases of the junction unmatched. The CDR3 spells CASSVGQRGTVSTDTQYF. DNA of the CDR3: TGTGCCAGCAGCGTAGGCCAGCGGGGGACTGTTAGCACAGATACGCAGTATTTT. Full variable domain (outside the CDR3, taken from reference TRBV9 and TRBJ2-3): DSGVTQTPKHLITATGQRVTLRCSPRSGDLSVYWYQQSLDQGLQFLIQYYNGEERAKGNILERFSAQQFPDLHSELNLSSLELGDSALYFCASSVGQRGTVSTDTQYFGPGTRLTVL.

The genes are TRBV10-2 and TRBJ1-5; D ambiguous. V was shortened by 3 bases and J by 6 bases, with 6 bases between the two germline ends. Germline CDR1 and CDR2: WSHSY and SAAADI. The CDR3 sequence is 12 residues long. CDR3 coding DNA: TGCGCCAGCAGTGATATCGGTCAGCCCCAGCATTTT. This sequence encodes CASSDIGQPQHF.

This clone occurred once. The V gene is TRBV7-9, the J gene TRBJ1-2; TRBD1 is a possible D gene (5 bases). Germline-derived CDR1 and CDR2 are SEHNR and FQNEAQ (reference sequence). The CDR3 extends over 15 amino acids. With 4 bases removed from V and 4 bases from J, the gap between germline ends came to 16 bases. In DNA form, the CDR3 reads TGTGCCAGCAGCTCAGACGGGGGGTCTTTCTATGGCTACACCTTC. Residues: CASSSDGGSFYGYTF.

This chain connects TRBV5-4 to TRBJ2-7; 10 bases map to TRBD2. This CDR3 is 14 amino acids long. Germline CDR1 is SGHNT and CDR2 is YYREEE (reference sequence). V trimming: 4 bases; J trimming: 2 bases; junction bases outside the gene matches: 3. The CDR3 DNA reads as TGTGCCAGCAGCCACGGACTAGCGGCCTACGAGCAGTACTTC. Amino acid sequence: CASSHGLAAYEQYF.

This clone was seen only once. This sample also contains other DNA sequences that code for the same CDR3. V is TRBV13 and J is TRBJ1-4, with TRBD1 as a possible D gene (6 bases). The CDR3 contains 14 residues. The germline V gene has CDR1 PRHDT and CDR2 FYEKMQ (reference sequence). V was pared by 2 bases and J by 7 bases, with 11 bases between. The CDR3 DNA is TGTGCCAGCAGCTTAACAGGGTTAGGTGAAAAACTGTTTTTT. Its translation: CASSLTGLGEKLFF.

V and J are TRBV5-6 and TRBJ1-1, with D unclear. The germline V gene has CDR1 SGHDT and CDR2 YYEEEE. The CDR3 has 14 amino acids. With 0 bases removed from V and 7 bases from J, the gap between germline ends came to 13 bases. Written as DNA, the CDR3 is TGTGCCAGCAGCTTGGACTGGGGATCAGGTGAAGCTTTCTTT. Amino acids: CASSLDWGSGEAFF.

This chain uses TRBV5-4 with TRBJ2-7; D is ambiguous. The CDR3 sequence is 11 residues long. Germline V lookup: CDR1 SGHNT, CDR2 YYREEE (reference sequence). The V and J ends lost 2 bases and 5 bases respectively, with 5 bases between them. CDR3 in DNA: TGTGCCAGCAGCTTTACAGACGAGCAGTACTTC. Encoded protein: CASSFTDEQYF.

The genes are TRBV5-8 and TRBJ2-1; D possibly uses TRBD1 or TRBD2 (5 bases each). The CDR3 contains 15 residues. Germline CDR1 SGHTS, CDR2 YDEGEE. V was clipped by 3 bases and J by 2 bases, with 12 bases between them. CDR3 protein: CASSWDAATYNEQFF. The CDR3 DNA reads as TGTGCCAGCAGCTGGGACGCTGCAACCTACAATGAGCAGTTCTTC.

Concerning this clone itself: At one end, the junction sequence differs from germline, possibly due to a read error. The chain links TRBV4-2 to TRBJ2-7, with D perhaps assigned TRBD1 or TRBD2 (5 bases each). This CDR3 is built from 15 residues. Germline CDR1 reads LGHNA; CDR2 reads YNFKEQ. The CDR3 here is CASGHGLGDGYEQYF. For the CDR3, the DNA is TGTGCCAGCGGCCACGGGCTCGGGGACGGCTACGAGCAGTACTTC.

The chain employs TRBV4-1 and TRBJ2-3, with TRBD1 matching over 8 bases. The V segment lost 2 bases and the J segment 1 base; nucleotides outside the gene matches: 2. CDR1 MGHRA and CDR2 YSYEKL come from the germline V gene. The CDR3 covers 15 residues. The DNA of the CDR3 is TGCGCCAGCAGCCAACAGGACAGGGGCACAGATACGCAGTATTTT. Translating gives CASSQQDRGTDTQYF.

The chain employs TRBV6-6 and TRBJ1-6; the match to TRBD1 covers 9 bases. The CDR3 has 16 amino acids. The junction had 8 bases not matched to a gene; V was cut back by 4 bases and J by 7 bases. Germline-derived CDR1 and CDR2 are MNHNY and SVGAGI (reference sequence). The CDR3 DNA reads as TGTGCCAGCAGTTTAACAGGGGGCTTTGGAAATTCACCCCTCCACTTT. Encoded protein: CASSLTGGFGNSPLHF.

The V call is TRBV27, the J call TRBJ2-1; 10 nucleotides match TRBD2. Germline values: CDR1 MNHEY, CDR2 SMNVEV (reference sequence). The V gene end was trimmed by 3 bases and the J gene end by 8 bases; junction bases not matched to a gene: 7. The CDR3 extends over 15 amino acids. This CDR3 is CASSFASGSPHEQFF. DNA for the CDR3: TGTGCCAGCAGTTTTGCTAGCGGGAGCCCACATGAGCAGTTCTTC.

The genes are TRBV10-2 and TRBJ2-3, with 8 bases identical to TRBD1. Unmatched junction bases numbered 17, after V lost 7 bases and J lost 8 bases. This CDR3 contains 16 residues. The V gene's germline CDR1 is WSHSY and CDR2 SAAADI. The CDR3 protein is CASTSPVGQDLGTQYF. DNA for the CDR3: TGCGCCAGCACTTCTCCGGTGGGACAGGACCTCGGTACGCAGTATTTT.

The chain links TRBV4-1 to TRBJ2-1; no definite D call. V lost 4 bases and J lost 9, with 13 bases in between. The CDR3 is 13 amino acids. Germline loops: CDR1 MGHRA, CDR2 YSYEKL. The CDR3 sequence is CASSPPWPGEQFF. The DNA of the CDR3 is TGCGCCAGCAGCCCCCCCTGGCCGGGTGAGCAGTTCTTC.

The chain joins TRBV5-6 to TRBJ2-7, with 7 bases matching TRBD1. Per the germline V gene, CDR1 is SGHDT and CDR2 is YYEEEE. V shed 0 bases and J 6 bases; nucleotides not matched to a gene: 6. The CDR3 consists of 14 residues. The CDR3 sequence is CASSLAQGLGEQYF. The CDR3 bases are TGTGCCAGCAGCTTGGCACAGGGGCTCGGCGAGCAGTACTTC.

This clone was detected only once. The chain carries TRBV19 and TRBJ1-2, with D unclear. The CDR3 length is 13 residues. V dropped 3 bases and J dropped 8 bases, with 13 bases sitting between them. CDR1 is LNHDA, CDR2 SQIVND, per germline (reference sequence). CDR3 sequence reads: CASSIIAGGGYTF. The DNA for the CDR3 is TGTGCCAGTAGTATTATTGCAGGAGGCGGCTACACCTTC.

The chain employs TRBV7-9 and TRBJ2-4; TRBD2 matches at 7 bases. Germline V gives CDR1 SEHNR, CDR2 FQNEAQ (reference sequence). The CDR3 has 15 amino acids. The J segment lost 4 bases and the V segment lost 5 bases, leaving 8 bases of the junction unmatched. The CDR3 DNA reads as TGTGCCAGCAGCCCTGTAGCGGGCGTTAAAAACATTCAGTACTTC. Translated: CASSPVAGVKNIQYF.

The genes are TRBV10-3 and TRBJ2-1; TRBD1 aligns across 11 bases. CDR1 is ENHRY and CDR2 is SYGVKD in the germline V gene. V was clipped by 1 base and J by 7 bases; unmatched bases: 6. The CDR3 spans 16 residues. Written as DNA, the CDR3 is TGTGCCATCAGTGAGTTAACCGGGACAGGGGGTAATGAGCAGTTCTTC. This gives the protein CAISELTGTGGNEQFF.

CDR3: CASRVTVAANYGYTF. The CDR3 DNA sequence: TGTGCCAGCAGAGTTACGGTGGCTGCTAACTATGGCTACACCTTC. The chain links TRBV6-5 to TRBJ1-2; D remains ambiguous. The length of the CDR3 is 15 residues. Germline CDR1 MNHEY, CDR2 SVGAGI. Trimming shortened V by 6 bases and J by 0 bases, and 14 bases separated the two germline ends.

The V and J genes are TRBV5-1 and TRBJ1-1; tentative D call: TRBD1 (5 bases). Trimming took 4 bases from V and 5 from J, leaving 12 bases between them. The CDR3 loop spans 13 amino acids. Looked up from germline, CDR1 is SGHRS and CDR2 is YFSETQ. The CDR3 nucleotides are TGCGCCAGCAGCCCGGAGGGGTATACTGAAGCTTTCTTT. Protein product: CASSPEGYTEAFF.

Comment on this clone: Other nucleotide sequences from this sample produce the same CDR3. The chain has TRBV6-5 and TRBJ2-7; no clear D. V dropped 2 bases and J dropped 1 base, with 6 bases sitting between them. The CDR3 totals 13 residues. Germline CDR1 is MNHEY and CDR2 is SVGAGI. Here the CDR3 reads CASSYTGSYEQYF. CDR3 coding DNA: TGTGCCAGCAGTTACACGGGTTCCTACGAGCAGTACTTC.

A remark on this clone: This sample includes further DNA sequences coding for the same CDR3. The chain uses TRBV9 and TRBJ1-6; D is perhaps TRBD1 (5 bases). V shed 0 bases and J shed 7 bases, with 11 bases lying between them. The CDR3 covers 15 residues. Germline-derived CDR1 and CDR2 are SGDLS and YYNGEE. In DNA form, the CDR3 reads TGTGCCAGCAGCGTAGGGGGGATAGGAAATTCACCCCTCCACTTT. The encoded protein is CASSVGGIGNSPLHF.

This chain connects TRBV5-1 to TRBJ2-1; D not certain. Trimming took 4 bases from V and 4 from J, leaving 12 bases between them. This CDR3 contains 14 residues. Per germline, CDR1 SGHRS and CDR2 YFSETQ. The chain's CDR3 is CASSVSLGYNEQFF. The DNA of the CDR3 is TGCGCCAGCAGCGTGTCGTTGGGTTACAATGAGCAGTTCTTC.

The chain is built from TRBV10-3 and TRBJ2-3, with 8 bases fitting TRBD2. The V segment lost 5 bases and the J segment 5 bases; nucleotides outside the gene matches: 12. This CDR3 has 16 amino acids. Germline V gives CDR1 ENHRY, CDR2 SYGVKD. CDR3 amino acids: CAISRLTGGSEDTQYF. The CDR3 DNA reads as TGTGCCATCAGTCGGCTGACGGGGGGGTCGGAAGATACGCAGTATTTT.

V is TRBV5-5 and J is TRBJ2-7, with D tentatively TRBD1 (5 bases). The germline V and J ends were trimmed by 2 bases and 4 bases, with 13 bases remaining between them. The germline V gene has CDR1 SGHKS and CDR2 YYEKEE (reference sequence). CDR3 length: 14 residues. The CDR3 protein is CASSLLDTVYEQYF. The CDR3 nucleotides are TGTGCCAGCAGCTTACTGGACACAGTTTACGAGCAGTACTTC.

The chain combines TRBV4-1 with TRBJ1-2; D may be TRBD1 (5 bases). Germline CDR1 reads MGHRA; CDR2 reads YSYEKL. Trimming cost V 1 base and J 2 bases, with 14 bases left between them. This CDR3 region has 16 residues. The CDR3 DNA reads TGCGCCAGCAGCCAAGTGGGTGGGGGTAGCAACTATGGCTACACCTTC. It is translated as CASSQVGGGSNYGYTF.